The sequence of this T cell receptor (beta chain) was determined in a study of CD8+CD57+ T cells in acquired aplastic anemia. Profiling of TCR beta VDJ combinations and CDR3 sequences used genomic DNA as template. TCRdb itself ran the reads through MiXCR, one entry per CDR3 protein. The sample lists 100,000 to 150,000 distinct CDR3 sequences, around 48% occurring once. Germline V gives CDR1 LNHNV, CDR2 YYDKDF (reference sequence). The V and J ends lost 10 bases and 0 bases respectively, with 13 bases between them. CDR3 size: 13 residues. The source of this sequence is a human donor in good health, serving as a control. This chain connects TRBV15 to TRBJ2-7; the D gene is possibly TRBD1 (5 bases). Source material: sorted CD4+, CD8+, or CD8+CD57+ T cells (not recorded which) from PBMCs. In nucleotides, the CDR3 is TGTGCCATCTCCTCAGGGAACTCCTACGAGCAGTACGTC. Its translation is CAISSGNSYEQYV.